The present entry profiles one T cell receptor beta chain with its context. CDR3 size: 12 residues. Trimming took 5 bases from V and 9 from J, leaving 10 bases between them. Germline CDR1 reads SGHAT; CDR2 reads FQNNGV. TCRdb keeps only in-frame clones here, not all; method: immunoSEQ multiplex PCR. This table has around 140,000 clones, approximately 74% appearing once. These data originate in a study of blood T cell repertoires in COVID-19. The chain recombines TRBV11-2 with TRBJ2-2; D unclear. Sequenced material: peripheral blood. The receptor comes from a woman in her seventies with acute or convalescent COVID-19. CDR3 DNA: TGTGCCAGCAGCCCCCTTAATCGGGAGCTGTTTTTT. Its translation is CASSPLNRELFF. Supplemented by reference TRBV11-2 and TRBJ2-2, the full variable domain reads EAGVAQSPRYKIIEKRQSVAFWCNPISGHATLYWYQQILGQGPKLLIQFQNNGVVDDSQLPKDRFSAERLKGVDSTLKIQPAKLEDSAVYLCASSPLNRELFFGEGSRLTVL.